The 4 T cell receptor beta chains below all came from one sample that was sequenced in a study of OX40 agonist ivuxolimab in advanced cancers. Profiling relied on immunoSEQ multiplex PCR, and the TCRdb table lists in-frame clones only, not all of them. The table records about 81,000 clones, about 92% of them present only once. The sequencing used CD4+ or CD8+ T cells sorted from blood, collected in a trial of the OX40 agonist ivuxolimab. Receptors originate from an adult with an advanced solid tumor such as melanoma, head and neck, liver or kidney cancer.

This rearrangement joins TRBV6-5 to TRBJ2-7; D possibly corresponds to TRBD1 (5 bases). The CDR3 is 11 residues long. Germline V gene data show CDR1 as MNHEY and CDR2 as SVGAGI. Trimming took 8 bases from V and 7 from J, leaving 12 bases between them. The CDR3 nucleotides are TGTGCCAGCCTAGGGGTCGAGGAGCAGTACTTC. It yields the protein CASLGVEEQYF.

The genes are TRBV7-9 and TRBJ1-2; no definite D call. V lost 1 base and J lost 0, with 9 bases in between. The germline CDR1 and CDR2 sequences are SEHNR and FQNEAQ (reference sequence). CDR3 length: 15 amino acids. CDR3 sequence reads: CASSLGQPSNYGYTF. CDR3 in DNA: TGTGCCAGCAGCTTAGGACAACCTTCTAACTATGGCTACACCTTC.

This clone was recorded only once. This sequence joins TRBV2 and TRBJ2-7; 15 bases align to TRBD2. The V gene end was trimmed by 6 bases and the J gene end by 6 bases; junction bases not matched to a gene: 3. CDR3 length equals 14 residues. From germline, CDR1 is SNHLY and CDR2 FYNNEI. CDR3 protein: CASRGLAGGSEQYF. CDR3 in DNA: TGTGCCAGCAGAGGACTAGCGGGAGGGAGCGAGCAGTACTTC. Drawing the rest from reference TRBV2 and TRBJ2-7, the complete variable domain is EPEVTQTPSHQVTQMGQEVILRCVPISNHLYFYWYRQILGQKVEFLVSFYNNEISEKSEIFDDQFSVERPDGSNFTLKIRSTKLEDSAMYFCASRGLAGGSEQYFGPGTRLTVT.

The gene calls are TRBV30 and TRBJ2-1, with 8 nucleotides matching TRBD1. The CDR3 extends over 13 amino acids. Germline V gene sequence: CDR1 GTSNPN, CDR2 SVGIG (reference sequence). The CDR3 sequence is CARTGRSYNEQFF. In DNA form, the CDR3 reads TGTGCGCGGACAGGGCGGTCCTACAATGAGCAGTTCTTC.